Listed below are T cell receptor beta chains from one sample, sequenced in a study of blood T cells in healthy people across ages. TCRdb redid the calling of the 5' RACE reads with MiXCR, one entry per CDR3 protein. The table records 850,000 to 950,000 distinct CDR3 sequences, 29% of them present only once. Sequencing used blood. Every receptor here comes from a woman older than 75 in good health. Both conserved end residues are part of each CDR3. The D gene is left open where the match is weak. Size is omitted from some rows. Given values are once, few, many or a class for expanded clones.

TRBJ2-7 NA TRBV30 TRBD2 CAWGLPGGGSDEQYF TGTGCCTGGGGTCTTCCTGGCGGGGGTTCGGACGAGCAGTACTTC
TRBJ2-3 NA TRBV12-3/TRBV12-4 NA CASSFGRPRTDAQYF TGCGCCAGCAGTTTCGGCAGACCTAGAACAGATGCGCAGTATTTT
TRBJ2-1 few TRBV29-1 NA CSVDPGDGQFF TGCAGCGTTGACCCCGGGGATGGGCAGTTCTTC
TRBJ1-1 many TRBV12-3/TRBV12-4 NA CASSLGGAKTEAFF TGTGCCAGCAGTTTGGGGGGGGCGAAGACTGAAGCTTTCTTT
TRBJ2-7 many TRBV20-1 TRBD2 CSARVAPSGGDYEQYF TGCAGTGCTAGAGTGGCTCCTAGCGGGGGGGACTACGAGCAGTACTTC
TRBJ2-6 NA TRBV6-2/TRBV6-3 TRBD1 CASSLRGLRANVLTF TGTGCCAGCAGTTTGAGGGGGCTAAGGGCCAACGTCCTGACTTTC
TRBJ1-1 few TRBV3-1 NA CASSRGSANTEAFF TGTGCCAGCAGCAGGGGGTCGGCTAACACTGAAGCTTTCTTT
TRBJ2-3 many TRBV5-1 NA CASSSQGLGTDTQYF TGCGCCAGCAGCTCCCAGGGATTAGGCACAGATACGCAGTATTTT
TRBJ2-5 NA TRBV29-1 NA CSVSLGGGLQETQYF TGCAGCGTTTCCCTCGGCGGGGGCCTCCAAGAGACCCAGTACTTC
TRBJ2-6 many TRBV13 NA CASRDAGGANVLTF TGTGCCAGCAGAGATGCGGGGGGGGCCAACGTCCTGACTTTC
TRBJ2-3 many TRBV7-2 TRBD2 CATARAGGLDTQYF TGTGCCACCGCCCGGGCGGGGGGGTTAGATACGCAGTATTTT
TRBJ2-7 NA TRBV27 TRBD2 CASCNGGAAYNEQYF TGTGCCAGCTGTAACGGGGGGGCCGCCTACAATGAGCAGTACTTC
TRBJ2-5 many TRBV18 TRBD2 CASSRERLAGETQYF TGTGCCAGCTCCCGGGAACGACTAGCCGGAGAGACCCAGTACTTC
TRBJ1-5 NA TRBV7-2 TRBD1 CASSLWTGSNQPQHF TGTGCCAGCAGTTTATGGACAGGGAGCAATCAGCCCCAGCATTTT
TRBJ2-1 few TRBV20-1 TRBD2 CSASGGSSGGGNEQFF TGCAGTGCTAGCGGAGGTTCCAGCGGGGGGGGCAATGAGCAGTTCTTC
TRBJ2-1 many TRBV7-2 NA CASSLASGVRNRFF TGTGCCAGCAGCTTAGCATCAGGGGTCAGAAATCGGTTCTTC
TRBJ2-5 many TRBV24-1 TRBD1 CATSRDRQETQYF TGTGCCACCAGTCGGGACAGACAAGAGACCCAGTACTTC
TRBJ2-5 many TRBV20-1 TRBD2 CSASDLAGAGETQYF TGCAGTGCTAGTGACCTAGCGGGGGCAGGAGAGACCCAGTACTTC
TRBJ2-5 many TRBV6-5 TRBD1 CASSFSRGPGETQYF TGTGCCAGCAGTTTCAGCAGGGGGCCGGGAGAGACCCAGTACTTC
TRBJ2-3 many TRBV20-1 TRBD1 CSARGSQGEATDTQYF TGCAGTGCTAGAGGCTCACAGGGGGAGGCCACAGATACGCAGTATTTT
TRBJ2-7 NA TRBV20-1 TRBD2 CSASGTSDEQYF TGCAGTGCTAGCGGGACTAGCGACGAGCAGTACTTC
TRBJ2-5 many TRBV6-2/TRBV6-3 TRBD2 CASSSSGKTQYF TGTGCCAGCAGTTCTAGCGGGAAGACCCAGTACTTC
TRBJ1-1 NA TRBV7-2 NA CASSFLRGGGTEAFF TGTGCCAGCAGCTTTCTCCGGGGGGGCGGAACTGAAGCTTTCTTT
TRBJ1-1 few TRBV6-2/TRBV6-3 NA CASSYEGHTEAFF TGTGCCAGCAGTTATGAGGGGCACACTGAAGCTTTCTTT
TRBJ2-3 NA TRBV4-3 NA CAGSQGAHTDTQYF TGCGCCGGCAGCCAAGGAGCGCACACAGATACGCAGTATTTT
TRBJ1-2 many TRBV5-5 TRBD1 CASSLVGGAHYGYTF TGTGCCAGCAGCTTGGTAGGGGGCGCGCACTATGGCTACACCTTC
TRBJ1-2 few TRBV7-9 NA CASTTGTGYGYTF TGTGCCAGCACCACAGGGACGGGCTATGGCTACACCTTC
TRBJ1-6 NA TRBV12-3/TRBV12-4 TRBD1 CASRITGDSPLHF TGTGCCAGCAGGATTACAGGGGACTCACCCCTCCACTTT
TRBJ2-3 many TRBV20-1 NA CSPGQGKMDTQYF TGCAGTCCCGGTCAGGGGAAGATGGATACGCAGTATTTT
TRBJ2-1 many TRBV6-2/TRBV6-3 NA CASGGSYNEQFF TGTGCCAGCGGTGGCTCCTACAATGAGCAGTTCTTC
TRBJ1-1 NA TRBV10-1 NA CASSESGGIAEAFF TGCGCCAGCAGTGAGTCGGGGGGGATCGCTGAAGCTTTCTTT
TRBJ2-7 many TRBV20-1 NA CSARPSGRGGEQYF TGCAGTGCTAGGCCGTCGGGCAGGGGAGGCGAGCAGTACTTC
TRBJ2-7 many TRBV7-2 NA CASTPGTGNSGEQYF TGTGCCAGCACCCCAGGTACAGGGAATTCGGGGGAGCAGTACTTC
TRBJ2-1 many TRBV6-5 TRBD2 CASSYGNAGGPGEQFF TGTGCCAGCAGTTACGGGAACGCGGGGGGGCCCGGGGAGCAGTTCTTC
TRBJ2-5 many TRBV5-1 NA CASSLGHREGETQYF TGCGCCAGCAGCTTGGGCCACAGGGAAGGAGAGACCCAGTACTTC
TRBJ1-1 NA TRBV6-2/TRBV6-3 NA CASSYSKGSLNTEAFF TGTGCCAGCAGTTACTCGAAAGGGTCCCTGAACACTGAAGCTTTCTTT
TRBJ2-5 many TRBV7-2 NA CASSLGPSAGTQYF TGTGCCAGCAGCTTGGGGCCCTCCGCGGGGACCCAGTACTTC
TRBJ2-3 many TRBV6-5 TRBD1 CASTRQGYETQYF TGTGCCAGCACGAGACAGGGGTATGAGACGCAGTATTTT
TRBJ1-1 few TRBV3-1 NA CASGQDRGEAFF TGTGCCAGCGGCCAAGATCGAGGGGAAGCTTTCTTT
TRBJ2-5 many TRBV15 TRBD2 CATSRVGTSETQYF TGTGCCACCAGCAGAGTGGGGACTAGCGAGACCCAGTACTTC
TRBJ1-1 NA TRBV2 NA CASITQAMNTEAFF TGTGCCAGCATAACGCAGGCAATGAACACTGAAGCTTTCTTT
TRBJ1-1 many TRBV4-3 TRBD1 CASSRRDRDTEAFF TGCGCCAGCAGCCGCCGGGACAGAGACACTGAAGCTTTCTTT
TRBJ2-7 NA TRBV6-1 NA CASSETGVGPECLPGYF TGTGCCAGCAGTGAAACCGGGGTTGGCCCAGAGTGCCTCCCGGGGTACTTC
TRBJ1-1 few TRBV4-3 TRBD1 CASSPRQGGDTEAFF TGCGCCAGCAGCCCACGACAGGGTGGGGACACTGAAGCTTTCTTT
TRBJ2-3 many TRBV20-1 NA CSTIRGARDTQYF TGCAGTACAATCCGGGGGGCAAGAGATACGCAGTATTTT
TRBJ2-3 NA TRBV15 NA CATSMQRGGTDTQYF TGTGCCACCAGCATGCAAAGGGGGGGGACAGATACGCAGTATTTT
TRBJ2-5 many TRBV29-1 NA CSVRTGGETQYF TGCAGCGTTCGGACTGGAGGAGAGACCCAGTACTTC
TRBJ2-7 many TRBV28 NA CASSLGIHYEQYF TGTGCCAGCAGTTTAGGGATACACTACGAGCAGTACTTC
TRBJ1-5 many TRBV7-2 TRBD1 CASSKGQGVQQPQHF TGTGCCAGCAGCAAGGGACAGGGGGTGCAACAGCCCCAGCATTTT
TRBJ1-5 NA TRBV4-3 TRBD1 CASSQSDRGGPQHF TGCGCCAGCAGCCAGTCGGACAGGGGGGGGCCCCAGCATTTT
TRBJ2-5 few TRBV12-5 NA CASQGFAETQYF TGTGCTAGTCAGGGGTTTGCAGAGACCCAGTACTTC